This T cell receptor beta chain is drawn from a study of T cells in localized non-small cell lung cancer. In regard to this clone: Antigen unknown.

Findings and caveats of the study: Greater T cell density in blood accompanied longer overall survival. Because sequencing included only one region (of the tumor), heterogeneity remains possible.

Libraries were prepared by immunoSEQ multiplex PCR; TCRdb keeps only in-frame clonotypes and omits some of them. The sample includes about 59,000 clones, approximately 90% seen only once; the top ten take roughly 21%. CDR1 is SGHRS and CDR2 is YFSETQ in the germline V gene. The V segment lost 4 bases and the J segment 0 bases; nucleotides outside the gene matches: 20. The CDR3 length is 23 residues. The chain employs TRBV5-1 and TRBJ2-6; 12 nucleotides line up with TRBD1. Sequences were derived from peripheral blood, sampled before any cancer treatment. The clonotype comes from a man aged 35 to 69 with stage I squamous cell lung carcinoma. CDR3 residues: CASSPGTGGRTILQGSGANVLTF. The CDR3, as DNA: TGCGCCAGCAGCCCCGGGACAGGGGGCCGGACTATACTCCAGGGCTCTGGGGCCAACGTCCTGACTTTC.